This T cell receptor beta chain was documented in a study of shared clonotypes between healthy human individuals. In the study overall: CD4 naive and CD4 memory each took three plates per donor, while CD8 naive took two and CD8 memory one. Findings of the study overall: Memory subsets generally showed lower estimated richness than naive subsets. Sharing of clonotypes among donors was expected to vary with sequencing depth.

About this clone itself: Its target is not known.

Repertoires were generated with immunoSEQ multiplex PCR, while TCRdb's copy carries only in-frame clones and drops some. The sample lists around 990,000 clones, approximately 75% occurring once. The germline V gene encodes CDR1 SGHTA and CDR2 FQGNSA. With 4 bases removed from V and 4 bases from J, the gap between germline ends came to 14 bases. The CDR3 consists of 15 residues. The clonotype comes from a man between 18 and 35 years old in good health. Some clones in this sample may be carry-over from other donors' samples. The sequenced material came from memory CD4+ T cells from PBMCs. Subset indicated: CD45RA-negative fraction. The chain joins TRBV7-2 to TRBJ1-3, with D possibly being TRBD1 (6 bases). The CDR3 protein is CASSYSPGQGNTIYF. The CDR3, as DNA: TGTGCCAGCAGCTATTCGCCGGGACAAGGAAACACCATATATTTT.